This TCR beta chain was captured in a study of blood T cell repertoires in COVID-19. Looking at the study overall: Acute and convalescent COVID-19 specimens originated in the United States, Italy and Spain.

The CDR3 sequence is 15 residues long. V lost 5 bases and J 2 bases, leaving 16 bases between the germline ends. Per germline, CDR1 SEHNR and CDR2 FQNEAQ (reference sequence). The table came from immunoSEQ multiplex PCR; TCRdb's copy has only in-frame clones and leaves some out. This table holds approximately 170,000 clones, 80% to 90% found once. The sequencing input was peripheral blood. The chain is built from TRBV7-9 and TRBJ2-7, with D maybe TRBD1 (6 bases). The clonotype originates from a woman in her 70s who had recovered from COVID-19. CDR3 in DNA: TGTGCCAGCAGCCCTCGACAGGTAAACACCTACGAGCAGTACTTC. It encodes CASSPRQVNTYEQYF.